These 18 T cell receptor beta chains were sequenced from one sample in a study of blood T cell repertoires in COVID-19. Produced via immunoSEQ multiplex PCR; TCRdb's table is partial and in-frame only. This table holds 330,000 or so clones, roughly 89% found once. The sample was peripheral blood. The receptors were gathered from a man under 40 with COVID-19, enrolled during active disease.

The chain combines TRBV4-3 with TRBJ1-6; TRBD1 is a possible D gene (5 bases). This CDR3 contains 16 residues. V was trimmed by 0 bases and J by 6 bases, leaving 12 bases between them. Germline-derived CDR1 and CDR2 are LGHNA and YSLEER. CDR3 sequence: CASSQDFGGINSPLHF. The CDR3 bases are TGCGCCAGCAGCCAAGATTTCGGGGGGATTAATTCACCCCTCCACTTT.

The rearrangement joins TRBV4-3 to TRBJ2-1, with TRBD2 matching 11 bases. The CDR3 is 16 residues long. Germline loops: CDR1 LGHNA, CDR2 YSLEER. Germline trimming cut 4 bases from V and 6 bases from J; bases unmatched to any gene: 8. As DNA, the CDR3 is TGCGCCAGCAGCCCCTTTCTTAGCGGGAGGGCCAATGAGCAGTTCTTC. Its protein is CASSPFLSGRANEQFF.

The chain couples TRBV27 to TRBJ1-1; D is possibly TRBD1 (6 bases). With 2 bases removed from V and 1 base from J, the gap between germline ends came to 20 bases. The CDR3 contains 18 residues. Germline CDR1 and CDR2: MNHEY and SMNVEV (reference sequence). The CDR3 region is CASSLVVGLGGPNTEAFF. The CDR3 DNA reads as TGTGCCAGCAGTTTAGTTGTCGGCCTAGGGGGACCGAACACTGAAGCTTTCTTT.

In DNA, the CDR3 is TGCAGCGTTGAAGAAGGGACAGTCGGTAATGAGCAGTTCTTC. It specifies CSVEEGTVGNEQFF. This chain connects TRBV29-1 to TRBJ2-1, with 7 bases fitting TRBD1. V gave up 0 bases and J gave up 7 bases; unmatched junction bases: 6. The CDR3 is made up of 14 amino acids. The germline gives CDR1 SQVTM, CDR2 ANQGSEA.

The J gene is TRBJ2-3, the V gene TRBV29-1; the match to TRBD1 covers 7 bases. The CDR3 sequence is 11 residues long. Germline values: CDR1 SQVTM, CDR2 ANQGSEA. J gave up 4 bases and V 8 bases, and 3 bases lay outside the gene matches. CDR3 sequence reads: CSFGQADTQYF. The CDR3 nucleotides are TGCAGCTTTGGACAGGCAGATACGCAGTATTTT.

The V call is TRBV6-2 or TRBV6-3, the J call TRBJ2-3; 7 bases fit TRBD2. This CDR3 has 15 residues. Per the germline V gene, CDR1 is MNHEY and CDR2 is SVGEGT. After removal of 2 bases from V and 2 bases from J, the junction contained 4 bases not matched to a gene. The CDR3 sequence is CASSYGLADTDTQYF. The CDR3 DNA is TGTGCCAGCAGTTACGGGCTAGCGGACACAGATACGCAGTATTTT.

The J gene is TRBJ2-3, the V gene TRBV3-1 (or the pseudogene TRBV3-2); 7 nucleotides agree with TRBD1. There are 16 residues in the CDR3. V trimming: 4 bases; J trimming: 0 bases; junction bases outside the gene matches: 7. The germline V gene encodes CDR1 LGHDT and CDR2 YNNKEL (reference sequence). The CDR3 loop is CASSLTGHISTDTQYF. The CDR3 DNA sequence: TGTGCCAGCAGCCTGACAGGGCACATTAGCACAGATACGCAGTATTTT.

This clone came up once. Here the CDR3 reads CASSLQLPTNNYGYTF. For the CDR3, the DNA is TGTGCCAGCAGCTTACAGCTACCCACTAACAACTATGGCTACACCTTC. The genes are TRBV7-8 and TRBJ1-2; D uncertain. Germline CDR1 SGHVS, CDR2 FQNEAQ. With 2 bases removed from V and 2 bases from J, the gap between germline ends came to 15 bases. The CDR3 extends over 16 amino acids.

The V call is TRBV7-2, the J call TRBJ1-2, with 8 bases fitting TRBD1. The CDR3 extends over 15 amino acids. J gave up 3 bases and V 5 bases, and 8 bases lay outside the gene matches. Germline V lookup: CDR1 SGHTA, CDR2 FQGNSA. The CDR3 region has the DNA TGTGCCAGCAGCGCCAGGACAGGGCCCCACTATGGCTACACCTTC. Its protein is CASSARTGPHYGYTF. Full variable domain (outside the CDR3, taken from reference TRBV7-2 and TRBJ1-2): GAGVSQSPSNKVTEKGKDVELRCDPISGHTALYWYRQSLGQGLEFLIYFQGNSAPDKSGLPSDRFSAERTGGSVSTLTIQRTQQEDSAVYLCASSARTGPHYGYTFGSGTRLTVV.

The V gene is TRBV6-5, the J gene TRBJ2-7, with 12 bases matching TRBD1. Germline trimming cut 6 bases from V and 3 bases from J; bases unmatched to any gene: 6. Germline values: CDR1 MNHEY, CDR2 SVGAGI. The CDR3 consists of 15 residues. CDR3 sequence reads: CASSTGQGALYEQYF. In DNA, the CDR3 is TGTGCCAGCAGCACGGGACAGGGGGCCCTCTACGAGCAGTACTTC.

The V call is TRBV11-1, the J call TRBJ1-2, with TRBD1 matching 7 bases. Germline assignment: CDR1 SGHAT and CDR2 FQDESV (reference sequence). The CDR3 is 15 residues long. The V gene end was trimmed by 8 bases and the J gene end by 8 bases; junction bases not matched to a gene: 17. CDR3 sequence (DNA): TGTGCCAGCTCACCGACAGGGACCACCCCTAGAGGCTACACCTTC. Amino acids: CASSPTGTTPRGYTF.

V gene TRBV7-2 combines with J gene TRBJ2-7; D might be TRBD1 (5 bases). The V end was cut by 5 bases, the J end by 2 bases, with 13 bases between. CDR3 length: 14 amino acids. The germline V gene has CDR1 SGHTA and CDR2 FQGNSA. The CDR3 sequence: CASSLGQSAYEQYF. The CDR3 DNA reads TGTGCCAGCAGCCTCGGACAATCCGCCTACGAGCAGTACTTC.

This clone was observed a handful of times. CDR3 protein: CASSHKALEGGRNTIYF. The DNA for the CDR3 is TGTGCCAGCAGCCACAAAGCGTTAGAAGGGGGCCGAAACACCATATATTTT. V gene TRBV7-6 combines with J gene TRBJ1-3; 7 positions agree with TRBD1. Germline assignment: CDR1 SGHVS and CDR2 FNYEAQ. V trimming: 5 bases; J trimming: 5 bases; junction bases outside the gene matches: 15. The CDR3 loop spans 17 amino acids.

In DNA, the CDR3 is TGTGCCAGCACCAGGACACCAAACTATGGCTACACCTTC. Its protein product is CASTRTPNYGYTF. The chain joins TRBV6-5 to TRBJ1-2, with D tentatively TRBD1 (5 bases). The CDR3 runs 13 residues. Germline V gives CDR1 MNHEY, CDR2 SVGAGI. Trimming took off 7 bases at V and 2 bases at J, with 11 bases between the two ends.

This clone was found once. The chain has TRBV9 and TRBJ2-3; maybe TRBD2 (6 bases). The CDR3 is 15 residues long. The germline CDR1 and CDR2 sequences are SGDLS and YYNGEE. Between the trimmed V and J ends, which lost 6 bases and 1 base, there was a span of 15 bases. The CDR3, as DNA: TGTGCCAGCACCGCGGGCGGGGTACGCACAGATACGCAGTATTTT. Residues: CASTAGGVRTDTQYF.

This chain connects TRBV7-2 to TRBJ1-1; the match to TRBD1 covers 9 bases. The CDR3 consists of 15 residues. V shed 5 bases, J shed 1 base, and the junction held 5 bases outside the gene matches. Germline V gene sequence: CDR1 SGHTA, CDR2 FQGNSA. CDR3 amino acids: CASSQRGQGNTEAFF. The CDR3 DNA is TGTGCCAGCAGCCAACGGGGACAGGGGAACACTGAAGCTTTCTTT.

CDR3 in amino acids: CASYSQGTGANVLTF. The CDR3 nucleotides are TGTGCCAGCTACTCACAGGGGACTGGGGCCAACGTCCTGACTTTC. The V gene is TRBV19, the J gene TRBJ2-6; the match to TRBD1 covers 7 bases. Germline CDR1 reads LNHDA; CDR2 reads SQIVND (reference sequence). The V gene end was trimmed by 9 bases and the J gene end by 2 bases; junction bases not matched to a gene: 7. The CDR3 covers 15 residues.

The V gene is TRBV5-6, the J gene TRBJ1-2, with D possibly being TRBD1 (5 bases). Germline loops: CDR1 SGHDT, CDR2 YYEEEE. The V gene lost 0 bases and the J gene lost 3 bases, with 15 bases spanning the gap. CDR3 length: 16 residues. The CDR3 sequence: CASSLARWGEHYGYTF. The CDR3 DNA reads TGTGCCAGCAGCTTGGCCCGATGGGGCGAACACTATGGCTACACCTTC.